Below, 16 T cell receptor beta chains from the same sample are listed, as sequenced in a study of T cells in Graves' hyperthyroidism and ophthalmopathy. Amplified TCR beta CDR3 regions derived from RNA transcripts. TCR CDR3 regions were first amplified by RT-PCR with HTBI primers. TCRdb processed the multiplex PCR reads anew with MiXCR; each CDR3 protein has one entry. The sample records around 420,000 distinct CDR3 sequences, 15% to 18% being singletons. Sequencing was done on a sample of blood. These receptor sequences come from a woman aged 18-29 years with Graves' hyperthyroidism.

Ten or more counts support this clonotype. This chain uses TRBV19 with TRBJ2-1; 10 bases line up with TRBD1. This CDR3 is built from 14 residues. V shed 4 bases and J 8 bases; nucleotides not matched to a gene: 5. From germline, CDR1 is LNHDA and CDR2 SQIVND (reference sequence). CDR3 DNA sequence: TGTGCCAGTAGTAGCGGGACAGGGGAGTATGAGCAGTTCTTC. It translates to CASSSGTGEYEQFF. Supplemented by reference TRBV19 and TRBJ2-1, the full variable domain reads DGGITQSPKYLFRKEGQNVTLSCEQNLNHDAMYWYRQDPGQGLRLIYYSQIVNDFQKGDIAEGYSVSREKKESFPLTVTSAQKNPTAFYLCASSSGTGEYEQFFGPGTRLTVL.

This clonotype was counted ten times or more. The rearrangement links TRBV29-1 to TRBJ2-2; tentative D call: TRBD1 (7 bases). CDR3 size: 14 residues. V shed 5 bases and J shed 6 bases, with 16 bases lying between them. Germline CDR1 is SQVTM and CDR2 is ANQGSEA. The CDR3 loop reads CSVRGTVTAGELFF. CDR3 nucleotides: TGCAGCGTTCGCGGGACAGTTACAGCCGGGGAGCTGTTTTTT.

This clonotype was counted at least ten times. V usage is TRBV6-1 and J usage is TRBJ1-2; D is uncertain. Germline values: CDR1 MNHNS, CDR2 SASEGT. This CDR3 spans 15 amino acids. V was shortened by 3 bases and J by 2 bases, with 13 bases between the two germline ends. CDR3 residues: CASSEGGMNNYGYTF. The CDR3 DNA follows: TGTGCCAGCAGTGAGGGAGGGATGAACAACTATGGCTACACCTTC.

This clonotype appeared many times. The chain joins TRBV11-3 to TRBJ2-3; D is unresolved. CDR1 and CDR2 from the germline V gene are SGHNT and YENEEA. Trimming removed 1 base from V and 4 bases from J, with 9 bases in between. This CDR3 contains 14 residues. CDR3 nucleotides: TGTGCCAGCAGCTTAGTTCGGGCGGCAGATACGCAGTATTTT. It codes for CASSLVRAADTQYF. The full variable domain, rest sourced from reference TRBV11-3 and TRBJ2-3, is EAGVVQSPRYKIIEKKQPVAFWCNPISGHNTLYWYLQNLGQGPELLIRYENEEAVDDSQLPKDRFSAERLKGVDSTLKIQPAELGDSAVYLCASSLVRAADTQYFGPGTRLTVL.

As to this clonotype: A read error may produce the germline difference seen at one junction end. The genes are TRBV7-2 and TRBJ2-5, with 12 bases aligning to TRBD2. The CDR3 loop spans 17 amino acids. CDR1 and CDR2 (germline): SGHTA, FQGNSA. In DNA, the CDR3 is TGCGCCAGCAGCTTGTCACTAGCGGGGGGTGGCCAAGAGACCCAGTACTTC. This gives the protein CASSLSLAGGGQETQYF.

This clonotype was counted ten times or more. The chain uses TRBV7-9 and TRBJ1-6; D may be TRBD1 (6 bases). Germline V gene data show CDR1 as SEHNR and CDR2 as FQNEAQ (reference sequence). The CDR3 sequence is 14 residues long. V gave up 2 bases and J gave up 7 bases, with 9 bases separating them. The CDR3 DNA follows: TGTGCCAGCAGCTTACAGGGGTCGAATTCACCCCTCCACTTT. Translation: CASSLQGSNSPLHF. Drawing the rest from reference TRBV7-9 and TRBJ1-6, the complete variable domain is DTGVSQNPRHKITKRGQNVTFRCDPISEHNRLYWYRQTLGQGPEFLTYFQNEAQLEKSRLLSDRFSAERPKGSFSTLEIQRTEQGDSAMYLCASSLQGSNSPLHFGNGTRLTVT.

Many counts were recorded for this clonotype. This sequence joins TRBV11-2 and TRBJ1-3; D is unclear. The CDR3 has 11 residues. Germline V gene sequence: CDR1 SGHAT, CDR2 FQNNGV. With 8 bases removed from V and 9 bases from J, the gap between germline ends came to 11 bases. CDR3 in DNA: TGTGCCAGCGAAATCGGCGCCACCATATATTTT. It encodes CASEIGATIYF.

This chain connects TRBV10-3 to TRBJ1-4; 10 bases are a match to TRBD1. This CDR3 comprises 13 residues. Germline V gene lookup returns CDR1 ENHRY and CDR2 SYGVKD. V shed 8 bases and J 8 bases; nucleotides not matched to a gene: 5. The CDR3 nucleotides read TGTGCCATCGGGGACAGGGGCAGGGAAAAACTGTTTTTT. Its translation is CAIGDRGREKLFF.

The V call is TRBV4-2, the J call TRBJ2-1, with TRBD1 identical over 9 bases. Trimming at V came to 2 bases and at J to 8 bases, leaving 13 bases not matched to a gene. The CDR3 length is 17 residues. The germline V gene encodes CDR1 LGHNA and CDR2 YNFKEQ. CDR3 coding DNA: TGTGCCAGCAGCCAACCGGGACAGGGCTTTTTTGGGGATGAGCAGTTCTTC. It is translated as CASSQPGQGFFGDEQFF.

This clonotype was observed many times. The chain is built from TRBV12-5 and TRBJ1-4; D gene unclear. V dropped 6 bases and J dropped 0 bases, with 14 bases sitting between them. Per germline, CDR1 LGHNT and CDR2 FRNRAP. The CDR3 spans 16 residues. The CDR3 nucleotides are TGTGCTAGTGGCATTGGGGTCTCCGCAACTAATGAAAAACTGTTTTTT. It codes for CASGIGVSATNEKLFF.

This clonotype appeared many times. The V call is TRBV12-5, the J call TRBJ1-4; no definite D call. The CDR3 covers 17 residues. Germline assignment: CDR1 LGHNT and CDR2 FRNRAP. Trimming removed 2 bases from V and 7 bases from J, with 20 bases in between. The CDR3, as DNA: TGTGCTAGTGGTTTGTCACCGAGGGAGGGAGCGGGTGAAAAACTGTTTTTT. Amino acid sequence: CASGLSPREGAGEKLFF.

Ten or more counts support this clonotype. J is TRBJ1-5 and V is TRBV28, with a weak D call TRBD1 (6 bases). The CDR3 totals 14 residues. Germline assignment: CDR1 MDHEN and CDR2 SYDVKM. V was pared by 5 bases and J by 4 bases, with 12 bases between. The chain's CDR3 is CASSTGQKNQPQHF. The CDR3, as DNA: TGTGCCAGCAGTACTGGACAGAAGAATCAGCCCCAGCATTTT. Full variable domain (outside the CDR3, taken from reference TRBV28 and TRBJ1-5): DVKVTQSSRYLVKRTGEKVFLECVQDMDHENMFWYRQDPGLGLRLIYFSYDVKMKEKGDIPEGYSVSREKKERFSLILESASTNQTSMYLCASSTGQKNQPQHFGDGTRLSIL.

This CDR3 is CSAQGKGNIQYF. The CDR3 nucleotides read TGCAGCGCCCAGGGGAAAGGGAACATTCAGTACTTC. The J gene is TRBJ2-4, the V gene TRBV29-1; the D gene is possibly TRBD1 (6 bases). CDR1 is SQVTM and CDR2 is ANQGSEA in the germline V gene. Between the trimmed V and J ends, which lost 7 bases and 7 bases, there was a span of 14 bases. The CDR3 runs 12 residues.

The sample holds many counts of this clonotype. This chain joins TRBV6-1 and TRBJ2-3; perhaps TRBD1 as D (6 bases). This CDR3 is built from 14 residues. Per germline, CDR1 MNHNS and CDR2 SASEGT. With 6 bases removed from V and 4 bases from J, the gap between germline ends came to 14 bases. Here the CDR3 DNA reads TGTGCCAGCAGACAACAGGGTAGCGCAGATACGCAGTATTTT. It codes for CASRQQGSADTQYF.

The chain employs TRBV6-1 and TRBJ2-6; D uncertain. V lost 6 bases to trimming and J lost 1 base, with 19 bases between them. This CDR3 is 18 amino acids long. The germline gives CDR1 MNHNS, CDR2 SASEGT. As DNA, the CDR3 is TGTGCCAGCAGGGAGACGTTAGAGCTCAGGTCTGGGGCCAACGTCCTGACTTTC. Its translation is CASRETLELRSGANVLTF.

In its sample, this clonotype was seen once. A much more abundant neighbour one base away suggests this may be a read error. V usage is TRBV28 and J usage is TRBJ2-7; 12 nucleotides match TRBD2. This CDR3 has 15 residues. In germline, CDR1 is MDHEN, CDR2 SYDVKM. Here the CDR3 reads CASSGTSGRIYEQHF. For the CDR3, the DNA is TGTGCCAGCAGCGGTACTAGCGGGAGGATCTACGAGCAGCACTTC.